The 7 T cell receptor beta chains listed next were all sequenced from one sample in a study of early T cells in non-severe SARS-CoV-2 infection. In TCRdb, the 5' RACE reads were re-called with MiXCR into one record per CDR3 protein. This sample has about 81,000 distinct CDR3 sequences, with about 6.5% found just once. The source material was whole blood. All receptors derive from an adult who was a healthcare worker with PCR-confirmed SARS-CoV-2 infection or an uninfected control (not recorded which).

V usage is TRBV7-2 and J usage is TRBJ2-7, with D unresolved. The CDR3 extends over 11 amino acids. The V gene's germline CDR1 is SGHTA and CDR2 FQGNSA. The V gene lost 1 base and the J gene lost 6 bases, with 4 bases spanning the gap. The DNA for the CDR3 is TGTGCCAGCAGCTTAGGGGCCGAGCAGTACTTC. Translating it yields CASSLGAEQYF. Full variable domain (outside the CDR3, taken from reference TRBV7-2 and TRBJ2-7): GAGVSQSPSNKVTEKGKDVELRCDPISGHTALYWYRQSLGQGLEFLIYFQGNSAPDKSGLPSDRFSAERTGGSVSTLTIQRTQQEDSAVYLCASSLGAEQYFGPGTRLTVT.

In its sample, this clonotype was seen many times. V gene TRBV30 combines with J gene TRBJ1-1; D gene unclear. V was clipped by 6 bases and J by 4 bases, with 15 bases between them. CDR1 and CDR2 from the germline V gene are GTSNPN and SVGIG (reference sequence). This CDR3 is built from 13 residues. The CDR3 loop is CACRGIYTTEAFF. For the CDR3, the DNA is TGTGCCTGTCGGGGTATATACACCACTGAAGCTTTCTTT.

This clonotype was counted only a few times. The rearrangement uses TRBV6-5 and TRBJ2-5, with TRBD1 matching 11 bases. There are 15 residues in the CDR3. The germline V gene has CDR1 MNHEY and CDR2 SVGAGI. Trimming cost V 5 bases and J 2 bases; bases outside gene matches: 4. CDR3 bases: TGTGCCAGCAGTCCGGACAGGGGGCCTCAAGAGACCCAGTACTTC. Protein: CASSPDRGPQETQYF.

In this sample, this clonotype turned up many times. The chain has TRBV7-7 and TRBJ1-2; D uncertain. Per the germline V gene, CDR1 is SSHAT and CDR2 is FNYEAQ (reference sequence). V was clipped by 1 base and J by 11 bases, with 8 bases between them. This CDR3 comprises 11 residues. Here the CDR3 reads CASSLVGSYTF. CDR3 coding DNA: TGTGCCAGCAGCTTAGTTGGGAGTTACACCTTC.

This clonotype was picked up many times. The chain joins TRBV28 to TRBJ1-1; no clear D. In germline, CDR1 is MDHEN, CDR2 SYDVKM. V shed 5 bases and J shed 0 bases, with 4 bases lying between them. CDR3 length: 12 amino acids. The CDR3 reads CASSRLNTEAFF. The DNA of the CDR3 is TGTGCCAGCAGTCGTCTGAACACTGAAGCTTTCTTT. Full variable domain (remainder filled in from reference TRBV28 and TRBJ1-1): DVKVTQSSRYLVKRTGEKVFLECVQDMDHENMFWYRQDPGLGLRLIYFSYDVKMKEKGDIPEGYSVSREKKERFSLILESASTNQTSMYLCASSRLNTEAFFGQGTRLTVV.

V usage is TRBV20-1 and J usage is TRBJ1-6; tentatively, D is TRBD1 (5 bases). Germline CDR1 and CDR2: DFQATT and SNEGSKA (reference sequence). Deletions cut 5 bases from V and 13 bases from J, with 15 bases between. The CDR3 spans 12 residues. The CDR3 region is CSALVRATPLHF. CDR3 bases: TGCAGTGCTCTGGTCAGGGCGACCCCCCTCCACTTT.

This clonotype occurred many times. V gene TRBV20-1 combines with J gene TRBJ2-5; 7 bases are shared with TRBD2. Per the germline V gene, CDR1 is DFQATT and CDR2 is SNEGSKA (reference sequence). V lost 0 bases and J lost 4; bases outside the gene matches: 5. This CDR3 has 14 residues. The CDR3 bases are TGCAGTGCTAGAGAGGCGGGAGCGGGAGAGACCCAGTACTTC. It translates to CSAREAGAGETQYF.